These 23 T cell receptor beta chains were sequenced from one sample in a study of T cell responses to AZD1222 COVID-19 vaccine. Using immunoSEQ multiplex PCR, the repertoire was profiled, and TCRdb retains in-frame clones only, with some absent. The table includes around 61,000 clones, roughly 85% detected once. The sequencing used peripheral blood, collected on day 0 of AZD1222 vaccination. The origin of the receptors is an adult in good health.

The chain has TRBV18 and TRBJ2-7; 9 bases fit TRBD1. CDR1 is KGHSH, CDR2 LQKENI, per germline. There are 14 residues in the CDR3. The V and J ends lost 1 base and 6 bases, in that order; junction bases with no gene match: 4. CDR3: CASSPLGQGREQYF. The CDR3 DNA reads TGTGCCAGCTCACCACTAGGACAGGGGCGCGAGCAGTACTTC.

V is TRBV28 and J is TRBJ2-7; possible D gene TRBD1, 5 bases. CDR3 length: 11 residues. The germline gives CDR1 MDHEN, CDR2 SYDVKM. Trimming shortened V by 10 bases and J by 0 bases, and 7 bases separated the two germline ends. CDR3 sequence reads: CAIQGSYEQYF. The CDR3 DNA reads as TGTGCCATCCAGGGCTCCTACGAGCAGTACTTC.

The chain employs TRBV9 and TRBJ1-6; the D is unclear. V was shortened by 3 bases and J by 0 bases, with 4 bases between the two germline ends. CDR1 SGDLS and CDR2 YYNGEE come from the germline V gene. This CDR3 has 14 amino acids. CDR3 loop: CASSAFSYNSPLHF. The CDR3 coding sequence is TGTGCCAGCAGCGCATTCTCCTATAATTCACCCCTCCACTTT.

The chain couples TRBV27 to TRBJ1-4; 8 positions agree with TRBD1. This CDR3 spans 16 amino acids. The trim removed 5 bases at V and 6 bases at J, leaving 11 bases unmatched. CDR1 and CDR2 (germline): MNHEY, SMNVEV (reference sequence). CDR3 DNA sequence: TGTGCCAGCAGTCCAGACAGGGGATGGACCGATGAAAAACTGTTTTTT. The encoded protein is CASSPDRGWTDEKLFF. Based on the CDR3 plus reference TRBV27 and TRBJ1-4, the full variable domain is EAQVTQNPRYLITVTGKKLTVTCSQNMNHEYMSWYRQDPGLGLRQIYYSMNVEVTDKGDVPEGYKVSRKEKRNFPLILESPSPNQTSLYFCASSPDRGWTDEKLFFGSGTQLSVL.

This sequence joins TRBV19 and TRBJ2-4; 9 nucleotides match TRBD1. Trimming took 3 bases from V and 9 from J; bases not matched to a gene: 9. This CDR3 region has 15 residues. Germline V gives CDR1 LNHDA, CDR2 SQIVND (reference sequence). The CDR3 is CASSMLGTGNVIQYF. The CDR3 coding sequence is TGTGCCAGTAGTATGTTGGGGACAGGGAATGTCATTCAGTACTTC.

The chain carries TRBV10-3 and TRBJ1-2, with D possibly TRBD1 on 5 matching bases. V dropped 6 bases and J dropped 6 bases, with 8 bases sitting between them. Looked up from germline, CDR1 is ENHRY and CDR2 is SYGVKD. CDR3 length: 11 residues. The DNA for the CDR3 is TGTGCCATCAGGGGGACTCATGGCTACACCTTC. It yields the protein CAIRGTHGYTF.

In regard to this clone: Germline is not matched at one junction end, which may reflect a read error. V usage is TRBV28 and J usage is TRBJ2-2; no clear D gene. CDR1 and CDR2 from the germline V gene are MDHEN and SYDVKM. CDR3 length equals 14 residues. The CDR3 DNA reads TGTGCCAGCAGTTTACCAGTGAACGCCGGGGAGCTGTTTTTT. It yields the protein CASSLPVNAGELFF.

The chain is built from TRBV2 and TRBJ1-5; possibly TRBD1 for D (5 bases). Trimming took 6 bases from V and 7 from J, leaving 10 bases between them. The CDR3 loop spans 12 amino acids. The germline V gene has CDR1 SNHLY and CDR2 FYNNEI. CDR3 residues: CASRGEGQPQHF. The CDR3 coding sequence is TGTGCCAGCAGGGGGGAGGGGCAGCCCCAGCATTTT.

The gene calls are TRBV30 and TRBJ1-1; D unresolved. CDR1 is GTSNPN, CDR2 SVGIG, per germline (reference sequence). This CDR3 spans 14 amino acids. The germline V and J ends were trimmed by 4 bases and 1 base, with 13 bases remaining between them. CDR3 sequence (DNA): TGTGCCTGGATGGAGTACAGTTCGAACACTGAAGCTTTCTTT. Residues: CAWMEYSSNTEAFF. Full variable domain (outside the CDR3, taken from reference TRBV30 and TRBJ1-1): SQTIHQWPATLVQPVGSPLSLECTVEGTSNPNLYWYRQAAGRGLQLLFYSVGIGQISSEVPQNLSASRPQDRQFILSSKKLLLSDSGFYLCAWMEYSSNTEAFFGQGTRLTVV.

The V and J genes are TRBV7-9 and TRBJ2-7; possible D gene TRBD2, 5 bases. The germline CDR1 and CDR2 sequences are SEHNR and FQNEAQ (reference sequence). This CDR3 has 14 residues. The V and J ends lost 1 base and 3 bases respectively, with 10 bases between them. Here the CDR3 reads CASSLDGLNYEQYF. For the CDR3, the DNA is TGTGCCAGCAGCTTAGACGGACTCAACTACGAGCAGTACTTC.

The chain couples TRBV30 to TRBJ2-1, with a weak D call TRBD2 (5 bases). V was trimmed by 0 bases and J by 6 bases, leaving 6 bases between them. The CDR3 is 12 residues long. Germline assignment: CDR1 GTSNPN and CDR2 SVGIG (reference sequence). The CDR3 sequence is CAWSVRGNEQFF. The DNA of the CDR3 is TGTGCCTGGAGTGTACGGGGCAATGAGCAGTTCTTC.

The chain has TRBV4-2 and TRBJ2-3; D gene uncertain. From germline, CDR1 is LGHNA and CDR2 YNFKEQ. V was cut by 0 bases and J by 4 bases, with 11 bases left in between. There are 15 residues in the CDR3. This CDR3 is CASSQDLEQSDTQYF. Written as DNA, the CDR3 is TGTGCCAGCAGCCAAGACCTCGAGCAGTCAGATACGCAGTATTTT.

This chain uses TRBV5-1 with TRBJ2-3; possibly TRBD1 or TRBD2 for D (6 bases each). This CDR3 has 17 amino acids. The V and J ends lost 0 bases and 2 bases respectively, with 16 bases between them. The germline V gene has CDR1 SGHRS and CDR2 YFSETQ. CDR3 in amino acids: CASSLGGDTEHTDTQYF. CDR3 nucleotide sequence: TGCGCCAGCAGCTTGGGCGGGGACACCGAGCACACAGATACGCAGTATTTT.

The chain combines TRBV19 with TRBJ2-7; D is possibly TRBD2 (6 bases). Trimming took 10 bases from V and 3 from J, leaving 19 bases between them. The CDR3 has 14 residues. CDR1 is LNHDA and CDR2 is SQIVND in the germline V gene (reference sequence). The CDR3, as DNA: TGTGCCAAGACGGTGGATCCGGGACTCTACGAGCAGTACTTC. It specifies CAKTVDPGLYEQYF.

The chain has TRBV28 and TRBJ1-2, with D possibly TRBD1 on 5 matching bases. V lost 2 bases and J lost 5, with 12 bases in between. Looked up from germline, CDR1 is MDHEN and CDR2 is SYDVKM. This CDR3 comprises 14 residues. This chain's CDR3 is CASSLRGPQYGYTF. The CDR3 DNA reads TGTGCCAGCAGTTTACGGGGACCTCAGTATGGCTACACCTTC.

J is TRBJ2-7 and V is TRBV19; D is unresolved. The CDR3 has 14 amino acids. V lost 6 bases and J lost 5, with 17 bases in between. The V gene's germline CDR1 is LNHDA and CDR2 SQIVND (reference sequence). The CDR3 region is CASSRLFPADEQYF. In nucleotides, the CDR3 is TGTGCCAGTAGCCGATTATTCCCGGCGGACGAGCAGTACTTC. Supplemented by reference TRBV19 and TRBJ2-7, the full variable domain reads DGGITQSPKYLFRKEGQNVTLSCEQNLNHDAMYWYRQDPGQGLRLIYYSQIVNDFQKGDIAEGYSVSREKKESFPLTVTSAQKNPTAFYLCASSRLFPADEQYFGPGTRLTVT.

This chain uses TRBV2 with TRBJ1-2, with 11 bases aligning to TRBD1. CDR3 size: 14 residues. The V gene end was trimmed by 5 bases and the J gene end by 5 bases; junction bases not matched to a gene: 4. Per germline, CDR1 SNHLY and CDR2 FYNNEI. In DNA form, the CDR3 reads TGTGCCAGCAGTCCCGGACAGGGGGCGTATGGCTACACCTTC. This codes for CASSPGQGAYGYTF.

The rearrangement joins TRBV19 to TRBJ1-6; perhaps TRBD1 as D (5 bases). Germline V gene lookup returns CDR1 LNHDA and CDR2 SQIVND (reference sequence). This CDR3 region has 14 residues. Trimming took off 8 bases at V and 7 bases at J, with 15 bases between the two ends. The DNA for the CDR3 is TGTGCCAGTGGGCCAGGGCCGCTGAATTCACCCCTCCACTTT. Amino acid sequence: CASGPGPLNSPLHF.

The J gene is TRBJ1-5, the V gene TRBV24-1, with D possibly matching TRBD1 (6 bases). V shed 9 bases and J shed 0 bases, with 8 bases lying between them. Germline CDR1 KGHDR, CDR2 SFDVKD. CDR3 length: 13 residues. This chain's CDR3 is CATQGYSNQPQHF. CDR3 in DNA: TGTGCCACCCAGGGGTATAGCAATCAGCCCCAGCATTTT.

The V gene is TRBV12-3 or TRBV12-4, the J gene TRBJ1-1, with D perhaps matching TRBD1 (5 bases). The V end lost 6 bases, the J end lost 8 bases, and 13 bases lay between the germline ends. The CDR3 has 12 amino acids. In DNA form, the CDR3 reads TGTGCCAGCAGCAATCCAGCAGGGGAAGCTTTCTTT. Its protein product is CASSNPAGEAFF.

This chain links TRBV19 with TRBJ1-6; D is possibly TRBD1 (5 bases). Germline V gives CDR1 LNHDA, CDR2 SQIVND (reference sequence). This CDR3 contains 13 residues. The V gene lost 8 bases and the J gene lost 8 bases, with 13 bases spanning the gap. CDR3 in amino acids: CASGGRTDSPLHF. CDR3 DNA sequence: TGTGCCAGTGGGGGGAGGACTGATTCACCCCTCCACTTT. Variable domain in full (rest from reference TRBV19 and TRBJ1-6): DGGITQSPKYLFRKEGQNVTLSCEQNLNHDAMYWYRQDPGQGLRLIYYSQIVNDFQKGDIAEGYSVSREKKESFPLTVTSAQKNPTAFYLCASGGRTDSPLHFGNGTRLTVT.

The chain links TRBV15 to TRBJ1-2; D might be TRBD1 (5 bases). V gave up 4 bases and J gave up 3 bases, with 12 bases separating them. Germline lookup yields CDR1 LNHNV and CDR2 YYDKDF (reference sequence). The CDR3 is made up of 14 amino acids. The CDR3 DNA reads TGTGCCACCAGCACTCTGCGGGGGGACTATGGCTACACCTTC. It yields the protein CATSTLRGDYGYTF.

The chain couples TRBV19 to TRBJ2-7, with 10 bases aligning to TRBD1. The V and J ends lost 10 bases and 2 bases, in that order; junction bases with no gene match: 14. Germline V gene data show CDR1 as LNHDA and CDR2 as SQIVND (reference sequence). The CDR3 contains 16 residues. The CDR3, as DNA: TGTGCCACGTGGGGACAGGGGAATAAGGCCCCCTACGAGCAGTACTTC. Its translation is CATWGQGNKAPYEQYF.